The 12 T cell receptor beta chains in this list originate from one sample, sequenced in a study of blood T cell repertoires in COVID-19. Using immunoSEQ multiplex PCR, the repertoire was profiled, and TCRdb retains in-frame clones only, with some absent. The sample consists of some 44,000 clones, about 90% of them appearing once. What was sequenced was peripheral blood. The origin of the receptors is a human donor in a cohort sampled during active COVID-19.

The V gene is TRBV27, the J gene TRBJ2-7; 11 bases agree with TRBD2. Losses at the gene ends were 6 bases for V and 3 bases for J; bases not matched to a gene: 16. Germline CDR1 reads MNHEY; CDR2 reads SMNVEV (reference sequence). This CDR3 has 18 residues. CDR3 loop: CASRAPGLAAQNLYEQYF. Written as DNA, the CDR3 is TGTGCCAGCAGGGCACCGGGACTAGCGGCCCAAAACCTCTACGAGCAGTACTTC.

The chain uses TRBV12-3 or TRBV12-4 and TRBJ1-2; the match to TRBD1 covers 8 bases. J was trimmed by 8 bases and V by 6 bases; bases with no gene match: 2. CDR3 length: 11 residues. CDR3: CASSTGGGYTF. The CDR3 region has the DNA TGTGCCAGCAGCACAGGGGGAGGCTACACCTTC.

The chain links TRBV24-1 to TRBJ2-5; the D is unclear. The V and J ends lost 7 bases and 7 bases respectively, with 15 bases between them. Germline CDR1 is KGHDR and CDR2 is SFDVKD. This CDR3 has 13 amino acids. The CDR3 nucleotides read TGTGCCACCAGGGAAGAGGCCCGCGGGACCCAGTACTTC. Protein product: CATREEARGTQYF.

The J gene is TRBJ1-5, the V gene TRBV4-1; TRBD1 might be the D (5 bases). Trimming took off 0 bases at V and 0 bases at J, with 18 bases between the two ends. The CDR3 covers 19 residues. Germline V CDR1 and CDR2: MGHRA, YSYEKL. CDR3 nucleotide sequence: TGCGCCAGCAGCCAAGAATTTATAGGGGCTAGTTATAGCAATCAGCCCCAGCATTTT. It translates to CASSQEFIGASYSNQPQHF.

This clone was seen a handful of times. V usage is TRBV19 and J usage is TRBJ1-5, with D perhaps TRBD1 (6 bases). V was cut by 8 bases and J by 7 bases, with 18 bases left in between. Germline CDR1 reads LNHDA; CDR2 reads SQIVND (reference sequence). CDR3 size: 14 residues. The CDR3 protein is CASSGGAAGQPQHF. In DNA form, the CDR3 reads TGTGCCAGTTCGGGGGGGGCAGCGGGGCAGCCCCAGCATTTT.

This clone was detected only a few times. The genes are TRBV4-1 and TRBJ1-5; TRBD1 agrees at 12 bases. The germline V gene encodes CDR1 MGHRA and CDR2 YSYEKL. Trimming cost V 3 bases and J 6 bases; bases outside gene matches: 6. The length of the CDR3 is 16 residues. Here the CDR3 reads CASSQMGQGAGQPQHF. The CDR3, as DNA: TGCGCCAGCAGCCAGATGGGACAGGGGGCGGGTCAGCCCCAGCATTTT.

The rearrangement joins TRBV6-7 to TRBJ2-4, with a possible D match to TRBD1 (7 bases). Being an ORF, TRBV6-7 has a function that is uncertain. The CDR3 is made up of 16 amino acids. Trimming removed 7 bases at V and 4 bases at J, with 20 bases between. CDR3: CASMVRGEKAKNIQYF. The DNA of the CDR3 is TGTGCCAGCATGGTCAGGGGGGAGAAAGCGAAAAACATTCAGTACTTC.

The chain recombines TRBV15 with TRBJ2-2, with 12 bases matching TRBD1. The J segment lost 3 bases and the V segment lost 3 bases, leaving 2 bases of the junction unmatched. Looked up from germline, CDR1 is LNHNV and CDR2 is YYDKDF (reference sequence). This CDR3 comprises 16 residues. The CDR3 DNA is TGTGCCACCAGCAGGGGGACAGGGGGCCACACCGGGGAGCTGTTTTTT. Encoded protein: CATSRGTGGHTGELFF.

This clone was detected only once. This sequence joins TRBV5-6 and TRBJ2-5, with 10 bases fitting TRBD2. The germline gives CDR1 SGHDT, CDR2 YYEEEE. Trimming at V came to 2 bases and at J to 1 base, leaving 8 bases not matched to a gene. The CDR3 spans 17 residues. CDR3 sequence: CASSFRTSGWGQETQYF. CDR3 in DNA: TGTGCCAGCAGCTTTCGGACTAGCGGCTGGGGCCAAGAGACCCAGTACTTC.

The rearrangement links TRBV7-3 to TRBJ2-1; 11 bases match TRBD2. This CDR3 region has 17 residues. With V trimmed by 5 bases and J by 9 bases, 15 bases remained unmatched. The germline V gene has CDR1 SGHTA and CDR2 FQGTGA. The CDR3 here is CASSRLGSGRAFSEQFF. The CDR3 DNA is TGTGCCAGCAGCCGGCTGGGTAGCGGGAGGGCCTTTAGTGAGCAGTTCTTC.

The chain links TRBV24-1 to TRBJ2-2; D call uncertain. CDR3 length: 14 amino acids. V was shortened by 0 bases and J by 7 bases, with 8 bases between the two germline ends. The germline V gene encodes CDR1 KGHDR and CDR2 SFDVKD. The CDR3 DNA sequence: TGTGCCACCAGTGATTTGCCCAACGGCGGGGAGCTGTTTTTT. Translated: CATSDLPNGGELFF.

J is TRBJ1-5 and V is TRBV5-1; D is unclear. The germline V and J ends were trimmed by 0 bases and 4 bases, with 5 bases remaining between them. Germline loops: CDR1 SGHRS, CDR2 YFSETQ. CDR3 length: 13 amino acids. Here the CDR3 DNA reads TGCGCCAGCAGCTTGGACGGGAATCAGCCCCAGCATTTT. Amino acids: CASSLDGNQPQHF.